The present entry profiles one T cell receptor beta chain with its context. Its target is unknown. The sample is drawn from a study of tumor and adjacent non-tumor tissue in lung cancer. Study overall: The cohort had roughly 12 adenocarcinoma, 2 squamous cell and 1 small cell patients.

Three rounds of nested PCR, following a modified ARM-PCR protocol, produced the TCRbeta library. TCRdb fed the multiplex PCR reads into MiXCR, producing one record per CDR3 protein. Of some 80,000 distinct CDR3 sequences listed, 76% are singletons. Study conclusions and caveats: Patients with more diverse tumor TCRs had worse survival.

RNA was extracted from bulk tissue without any cell sorting. More than 3 cm separated this lung sample from the edge of the tumor. This CDR3 has 15 residues. From germline, CDR1 is MNHEY and CDR2 SVGEGT. The material sequenced was distant non-tumor lung tissue. This clonotype was obtained from a man between 65 and 80 years old with non-small cell lung cancer. The chain recombines TRBV6-2 or TRBV6-3 with TRBJ1-1; D may be TRBD1 (6 bases). CDR3 protein: CASRRFVGQRRVAFF. The CDR3 DNA is TGTGCTAGCCGACGTTTTGTGGGACAAAGAAGAGTAGCTTTCTTT.